Following are 25 T cell receptor beta chains from one sample sequenced in a study of post-analysis software for immune sequencing data. Unique molecular identifiers were built into the TCR beta cDNA libraries. A single record per CDR3 protein comes from TCRdb applying MiXCR to the PCR reads. The sample has over 300,000 distinct CDR3 sequences, less than 40% seen once. No antigen has been assigned to these receptors. Overall study results and limits: With TRBV5-6, TRBV5-1 and TRBV20-1 included, about 5 TRBV segments were more frequent in patients than in controls.

Sequencing was done on a sample of blood. The origin of the receptors is a girl aged 5-17 years with multiple sclerosis.

The chain joins TRBV29-1 to TRBJ2-7; 7 nucleotides agree with TRBD1. Trimming took 5 bases from V and 2 from J; bases not matched to a gene: 6. Germline lookup yields CDR1 SQVTM and CDR2 ANQGSEA. The CDR3 is 13 residues long. The CDR3 sequence: CSVLGTAPYEQYF. CDR3 in DNA: TGCAGCGTTCTTGGGACAGCGCCCTACGAGCAGTACTTC.

The V and J genes are TRBV7-8 and TRBJ2-4; D is unresolved. Germline-derived CDR1 and CDR2 are SGHVS and FQNEAQ. The CDR3 loop spans 15 amino acids. V shed 5 bases and J shed 1 base, with 12 bases lying between them. CDR3 nucleotide sequence: TGTGCCAGCAGCCCCCGTAGGGTGGCCAAAAACATTCAGTACTTC. Its translation: CASSPRRVAKNIQYF.

The J gene is TRBJ1-4, the V gene TRBV5-6; TRBD1 aligns across 8 bases. The CDR3 is made up of 15 amino acids. The V gene's germline CDR1 is SGHDT and CDR2 YYEEEE. V gave up 4 bases and J gave up 8 bases; unmatched junction bases: 10. The CDR3 is CASSIDRGVSEKLFF. The DNA of the CDR3 is TGTGCCAGCAGCATAGACAGGGGTGTTTCCGAAAAACTGTTTTTT. Based on the CDR3 plus reference TRBV5-6 and TRBJ1-4, the full variable domain is DAGVTQSPTHLIKTRGQQVTLRCSPKSGHDTVSWYQQALGQGPQFIFQYYEEEERQRGNFPDRFSGHQFPNYSSELNVNALLLGDSALYLCASSIDRGVSEKLFFGSGTQLSVL.

This clonotype was seen a handful of times. CDR3 in DNA: TGTGCCAGCAGCTTAGATCATACCGAGGCGGGACAGGGGTCGGATACGCAGTATTTT. This encodes CASSLDHTEAGQGSDTQYF. The V gene is TRBV11-2, the J gene TRBJ2-3; 10 nucleotides agree with TRBD1. Looked up from germline, CDR1 is SGHAT and CDR2 is FQNNGV. The CDR3 consists of 19 residues. After removal of 0 bases from V and 6 bases from J, the junction contained 15 bases not matched to a gene.

In DNA form, the CDR3 reads TGTGCCAGCAGCTCCCGGTCCGGGACTCCAAATGAAAAACTGTTTTTT. Protein sequence: CASSSRSGTPNEKLFF. The chain couples TRBV7-9 to TRBJ1-4; possibly TRBD1 for D (5 bases). The germline gives CDR1 SEHNR, CDR2 FQNEAQ (reference sequence). Trimming stripped 4 bases from V and 5 bases from J, with 17 bases between. The CDR3 loop spans 16 amino acids. The full variable domain, its missing parts supplied by reference TRBV7-9 and TRBJ1-4, is DTGVSQNPRHKITKRGQNVTFRCDPISEHNRLYWYRQTLGQGPEFLTYFQNEAQLEKSRLLSDRFSAERPKGSFSTLEIQRTEQGDSAMYLCASSSRSGTPNEKLFFGSGTQLSVL.

The V and J genes are TRBV11-2 and TRBJ2-7; tentatively, D is TRBD1 (6 bases). Gene TRBJ2-5 matches the end of the DNA better, so the J call may be wrong. Germline values: CDR1 SGHAT, CDR2 FQNNGV. This CDR3 has 17 residues. The CDR3 reads CASSLTSGSGERETQYF. Here the CDR3 DNA reads TGTGCCAGCAGCTTAACCTCCGGGTCAGGGGAGAGAGAGACCCAGTACTTC.

This clonotype was counted a few times. The CDR3 DNA follows: TGCGCCAGCAGCCACCTTTACCGGGACAGGGCCTCCTACGAGCAGTACTTC. This translates into CASSHLYRDRASYEQYF. The chain carries TRBV4-1 and TRBJ2-7; 9 bases are a match to TRBD1. V lost 3 bases and J lost 0; bases outside the gene matches: 9. Germline assignment: CDR1 MGHRA and CDR2 YSYEKL. CDR3 length: 17 residues.

The sample holds a few counts of this clonotype. The rearrangement links TRBV7-6 to TRBJ2-1; 9 bases line up with TRBD1. Germline V gene lookup returns CDR1 SGHVS and CDR2 FNYEAQ. The CDR3 loop spans 17 amino acids. The V and J ends lost 5 bases and 7 bases, in that order; junction bases with no gene match: 15. The CDR3 nucleotides read TGTGCCAGCAGCGGCCCCCGAAGGACAGGGGCGGGGAATGAGCAGTTCTTC. Protein sequence: CASSGPRRTGAGNEQFF.

This chain links TRBV6-5 with TRBJ2-3; TRBD2 matches at 12 bases. Trimming took 4 bases from V and 3 from J; bases not matched to a gene: 14. The CDR3 is made up of 19 amino acids. Germline lookup yields CDR1 MNHEY and CDR2 SVGAGI. This chain's CDR3 is CASSLGLPSGGARTDTQYF. CDR3 DNA: TGTGCCAGCAGTTTGGGACTTCCTAGCGGGGGGGCACGAACAGATACGCAGTATTTT.

The J gene is TRBJ1-4, the V gene TRBV11-2; possibly TRBD1 for D (5 bases). V lost 1 base and J 5 bases, leaving 8 bases between the germline ends. Per germline, CDR1 SGHAT and CDR2 FQNNGV. This CDR3 region has 14 residues. Here the CDR3 DNA reads TGTGCCAGCAGCTTAGCCCGACAGAATGAAAAACTGTTTTTT. It specifies CASSLARQNEKLFF.

J is TRBJ1-2 and V is TRBV7-2; 9 positions agree with TRBD1. Germline V CDR1 and CDR2: SGHTA, FQGNSA. V lost 7 bases, J lost 4 bases, and 10 bases stayed unmatched. This CDR3 is 15 amino acids long. For the CDR3, the DNA is TGTGCCAGCACCATAATACAGGGGGCCGGCTATGGCTACACCTTC. It is translated as CASTIIQGAGYGYTF. The whole variable domain, remainder taken from reference TRBV7-2 and TRBJ1-2, is GAGVSQSPSNKVTEKGKDVELRCDPISGHTALYWYRQSLGQGLEFLIYFQGNSAPDKSGLPSDRFSAERTGGSVSTLTIQRTQQEDSAVYLCASTIIQGAGYGYTFGSGTRLTVV.

This clonotype is a singleton in its sample. One junction end disagrees with the germline gene, perhaps due to a read error. CDR3 residues: CASSLSSGASTDAQYF. For the CDR3, the DNA is TGTGCCAGTTCTCTTAGTAGCGGGGCTAGCACAGATGCGCAGTATTTT. The chain carries TRBV12-3 or TRBV12-4 and TRBJ2-3; 8 bases match TRBD2. The CDR3 has 16 residues.

Note on this clonotype: The germline gene is not matched at one end of the junction; a read error may be the cause. This chain uses TRBV20-1 with TRBJ1-1; D is perhaps TRBD1 (6 bases). CDR1 is DFQATT and CDR2 is SNEGSKA in the germline V gene (reference sequence). The CDR3 length is 13 residues. CDR3 amino acids: CSAREGGSTEAFF. In nucleotides, the CDR3 is TGCAGTGCTCGAGAGGGGGGTAGCACTGAAGCTTTCTTT.

V usage is TRBV6-2 or TRBV6-3 and J usage is TRBJ2-1, with 7 bases aligning to TRBD2. The J call may be mistaken, given a closer DNA end match to TRBJ2-7. The germline V gene encodes CDR1 MNHEY and CDR2 SVGEGT. The length of the CDR3 is 14 residues. CDR3 in DNA: TGTGCCAGCAGCAGACCGGGGGGACCCTACGAGCAGTACTTC. It is translated as CASSRPGGPYEQYF.

The chain couples TRBV29-1 to TRBJ2-5; D is tentatively TRBD1 or TRBD2 (5 bases each). This CDR3 has 12 residues. Germline V CDR1 and CDR2: SQVTM, ANQGSEA. CDR3: CGARRGEETQYF. The CDR3 bases are TGCGGCGCCCGACGAGGGGAAGAGACCCAGTACTTC.

This clonotype has more than one count but fewer than ten. The rearrangement uses TRBV5-6 and TRBJ2-5; the D is unclear. Germline V gives CDR1 SGHDT, CDR2 YYEEEE. The V end was cut by 4 bases, the J end by 3 bases, with 4 bases between. The CDR3 is 11 amino acids. This chain's CDR3 is CASSTEETQYF. The CDR3 coding sequence is TGTGCCAGCAGCACCGAAGAGACCCAGTACTTC.

A note on this clonotype: Mismatch with germline at one junction end may stem from a read error. The chain recombines TRBV12-3 or TRBV12-4 with TRBJ1-6; D is perhaps TRBD1 (6 bases). The CDR3 is 17 residues long. In nucleotides, the CDR3 is TGTGCCAGCGGAACCCGGGGGGGCGGCGGTCGAAATTCACCCCCCCACTTT. Translating gives CASGTRGGGGRNSPPHF.

The sample holds a few counts of this clonotype. The V and J genes are TRBV5-6 and TRBJ1-2, with a possible D match to TRBD1 (6 bases). Germline V gene data show CDR1 as SGHDT and CDR2 as YYEEEE. Deletions cut 1 base from V and 0 bases from J, with 13 bases between. CDR3 size: 16 residues. The CDR3: CASSLYGTRANYGYTF. As DNA, the CDR3 is TGTGCCAGCAGCTTGTATGGGACACGAGCTAACTATGGCTACACCTTC. Full variable domain (remainder filled in from reference TRBV5-6 and TRBJ1-2): DAGVTQSPTHLIKTRGQQVTLRCSPKSGHDTVSWYQQALGQGPQFIFQYYEEEERQRGNFPDRFSGHQFPNYSSELNVNALLLGDSALYLCASSLYGTRANYGYTFGSGTRLTVV.

The rearrangement uses TRBV20-1 and TRBJ1-1; 11 bases agree with TRBD1. CDR3 length equals 13 residues. Germline V gene data show CDR1 as DFQATT and CDR2 as SNEGSKA (reference sequence). V lost 6 bases and J lost 5; bases outside the gene matches: 5. The CDR3 sequence: CSAPDRGRTEAFF. CDR3 nucleotides: TGCAGTGCCCCGGACAGGGGGCGAACTGAAGCTTTCTTT.

In the case of this clonotype: The germline gene is not matched at one end of the junction; a read error may be the cause. This sequence joins TRBV7-2 and TRBJ1-1, with TRBD1 as a possible D gene (5 bases). The V gene's germline CDR1 is SGHTA and CDR2 FQGNSA. The CDR3 covers 15 residues. The CDR3 coding sequence is TGTGCCAGCAGCGTAGCGGGGGGAAAGAACACTGAAGCTTTCTTT. Translation: CASSVAGGKNTEAFF.

The rearrangement links TRBV7-8 to TRBJ2-7; D is undetermined. CDR1 and CDR2 (germline): SGHVS, FQNEAQ. Trimming left V 4 bases short and J 5 bases short, with 15 bases between. CDR3 length: 14 residues. In nucleotides, the CDR3 is TGTGCCAGCAGCTATCGGACGTCCGGAGACGAGCAGTACTTC. Translating it yields CASSYRTSGDEQYF. Full variable domain (rest looked up from reference TRBV7-8 and TRBJ2-7): GAGVSQSPRYKVAKRGQDVALRCDPISGHVSLFWYQQALGQGPEFLTYFQNEAQLDKSGLPSDRFFAERPEGSVSTLKIQRTQQEDSAVYLCASSYRTSGDEQYFGPGTRLTVT.

This chain links TRBV4-1 with TRBJ2-5; TRBD2 matches at 9 bases. Germline CDR1 is MGHRA and CDR2 is YSYEKL. Trimming removed 0 bases from V and 2 bases from J; junction bases left unmatched: 4. The CDR3 is 16 residues long. As DNA, the CDR3 is TGCGCCAGCAGCCAAGAAAGCGGGGGGCCGCAAGAGACCCAGTACTTC. Its translation: CASSQESGGPQETQYF.

The gene calls are TRBV9 and TRBJ2-7; 11 positions match TRBD1. This CDR3 has 14 amino acids. Germline-derived CDR1 and CDR2 are SGDLS and YYNGEE. Trimming cost V 4 bases and J 7 bases; bases outside gene matches: 7. DNA for the CDR3: TGTGCCAGCAGCCCCGGGACAGGGGGGAGGGAGCAGTACTTC. It yields the protein CASSPGTGGREQYF.

This clonotype occurred many times. The chain has TRBV5-6 and TRBJ1-6; D may be TRBD1 (5 bases). This CDR3 has 14 amino acids. The germline V gene has CDR1 SGHDT and CDR2 YYEEEE. The ends were cut back, 1 base at V and 7 bases at J, with 9 bases in the middle. The CDR3 DNA reads as TGTGCCAGCAGCTTGACGGCAGGGAATTCACCCCTCCACTTT. Translating it yields CASSLTAGNSPLHF. Looking up the rest from reference TRBV5-6 and TRBJ1-6 gives the full variable domain: DAGVTQSPTHLIKTRGQQVTLRCSPKSGHDTVSWYQQALGQGPQFIFQYYEEEERQRGNFPDRFSGHQFPNYSSELNVNALLLGDSALYLCASSLTAGNSPLHFGNGTRLTVT.

This sequence joins TRBV10-1 and TRBJ2-1; 9 bases align to TRBD2. After removal of 6 bases from V and 2 bases from J, the junction contained 2 bases not matched to a gene. The germline CDR1 and CDR2 sequences are WNHNN and SYGVQD (reference sequence). This CDR3 spans 14 amino acids. CDR3 DNA: TGCGCCAGCAGCCGCGGGGGGGCCTACAATGAGCAGTTCTTC. Amino acids: CASSRGGAYNEQFF.